This section outlines one TCR beta chain sequence together with its context. The antigen it recognizes is unknown. Per-base qualities were not stored, and no clone one base away is much larger. The Qiagen DNeasy kit was used to extract genomic DNA both from unsorted PBMCs and from the negatively selected CD4+ and CD8+ fractions. Amplification of TCR beta CDR3 regions was done by immunoSEQ multiplex PCR with primers that anneal to V and J segments. Amplification bias was minimized using a synthetic immune receptor repertoire, and residual bias was removed computationally after sequencing. For the original study's pipeline: Custom Python scripts were used to quantify repertoire diversity as the Shannon entropy index. Unsorted, CD4+ and CD8+ repertoires were analyzed separately, except in combined analyses where CD4+ and CD8+ sequences were merged in silico. A clone was considered expanded if an increase in frequency of at least 2-fold after treatment relative to C1D1 was found, and a pseudocount of 0.5 was applied to clones undetected at baseline. Clones with 0 or 1 copy at C1D1 were defined as singleton clones, while clones with 2 or more copies were defined as non-singleton clones. Clones expanded in unsorted samples were assigned a CD4+, CD8+ or unknown annotation through matching of protein sequences in sorted samples from the same patient. Wilcoxon tests on paired samples were used to test diversity changes from C1D1 to C4D1. As stored in TCRdb, this immuneACCESS dataset retains in-frame rearrangements with V and J assigned. A fraction of the clones does not appear; measured against another copy, unresolved V genes explain less than half of the discrepancy, and the remainder lacks a known reason. V and J calls and clone size come straight from that table; D and trimming were deduced from the DNA. The sample includes tens of thousands of clones, with around 80% observed a single time. The top ten constitute roughly 17% of the sample.

This sample is drawn from a study of PD-1 blockade in classical Hodgkin lymphoma (dated by TCRdb to about 2020). Background for the entire study: Nivolumab dosing was 3 mg/kg intravenously every 2 weeks, continuing until either disease progression or unacceptable toxicity. To define a peripheral blood immune signature of response to PD-1 blockade in classical Hodgkin lymphoma, the study combined TCR beta sequencing with CyTOF.

What the authors observed across the whole study: Only a single clinical trial cohort was studied, and what caused the repertoire differences, possibly disease activity or prior therapy, remained undefined. Lower diversity was seen in patients whose nivolumab began less than 1 year after ASCT, and these patients were left out of later analyses so that immune reconstitution would not confound the results. Newly diagnosed patients were reported to have lower baseline TCR diversity than healthy donors, and relapsed/refractory patients were reported to have lower baseline TCR diversity still. CD4+ but not CD8+ TCR diversity rose significantly by C4D1 (p=0.0027 vs p=0.16), most apparent in complete responders (p=0.02). Among trial patients, those achieving complete response had baseline diversity similar to that of newly diagnosed patients, while diversity was significantly lower in partial responders and progressors.

CDR1 and CDR2 (SQVTM, ANQGSEA) derive from the germline V gene. Reading from cysteine to phenylalanine, the CDR3 counts 13 amino acids. Only the CDR3 portion is preserved as DNA: 39 bases, with reading frame beginning at the first base. V lost 4 bases and J lost 2 bases; the stretch between them is 8 bases long. The time point label, as the study defines it: cycle 4 day 1 (C4D1), after more than 5 weeks of nivolumab. Every trial patient had relapsed following autologous stem cell transplantation, and prior brentuximab vedotin exposure was what differed among cohorts A, B and C. A total of fewer than 70 patients with relapsed/refractory classical Hodgkin lymphoma made up the trial cohort, and each patient's best overall response was complete response, partial response or progressive disease. In the multi-cohort phase II CheckMate 205 trial, trial patients received single-agent nivolumab. An independent review committee assessed best overall response using the 2007 International Working Group response criteria. PBMCs from the trial were collected at three points: immediately before nivolumab initiation (C1D1), and during therapy at cycle 2 day 1 and cycle 4 day 1. After peripheral blood was drawn into 8 mL Vacutainer Cell Preparation Tubes, PBMCs were isolated by centrifugation and then cryopreserved.

Source: peripheral blood mononuclear cells (PBMCs), taken before the fourth cycle of nivolumab. The chain is assembled from TRBV29-1 and TRBJ1-4; the D gene is perhaps TRBD1, from 5 matching bases. This receptor was obtained from a human donor with classical Hodgkin lymphoma. For the CDR3, the sequence is CSVGEGTNEKLFF. The sequence in DNA is TGCAGCGTTGGGGAGGGGACTAATGAAAAACTGTTTTTT.